This T cell receptor beta chain was sequenced for a study of blood T cells in healthy people across ages. Findings of the study overall: Naive CD4+ cell counts and diversity both ran higher in long-lived than in aged donors. TCR beta diversity, measured per million T cells, fell in a roughly linear way with age.

Using a J-beta primer mix together with a sample-barcoded 5' primer, a second PCR was run for roughly 7 to 11 cycles. Tags on each cDNA molecule came from a template-switch adaptor with 12 random nucleotides. TCRdb reprocessed the 5' RACE reads via MiXCR and lists one record per CDR3 protein. The sample shows fewer than 1.5 million distinct CDR3 sequences, 42% of them seen only once. Remarks on this clonotype: Its target is unknown.

The authors extracted at least 5 micrograms of total RNA per sample. The sample taken for sequencing was blood. The sequence was collected from a woman younger than 35 in good health.

The CDR3 loop is CASSLKSGGNTEAFF. The DNA of the CDR3 is TGTGCCAGCAGCTTGAAAAGCGGGGGGAACACTGAAGCTTTCTTT. The rearrangement links TRBV7-6 to TRBJ1-1, with D possibly TRBD1 on 5 matching bases. Germline V gene sequence: CDR1 SGHVS, CDR2 FNYEAQ. The V end lost 3 bases, the J end lost 1 base, and 12 bases lay between the germline ends. The CDR3 has 15 residues.